The 31 T cell receptor beta chains below were found in one sample sequenced in a study of prognosis after radiotherapy for stage I lung cancer. Template was genomic DNA; TCR beta CDR3 amplified in two multiplex PCR rounds. First-round PCR, the initial amplification, used primers specific to each TRBV and TRBJ gene. TCRdb itself ran the multiplex PCR reads through MiXCR, one entry per CDR3 protein. Of 30,000 to 40,000 distinct CDR3 sequences in the sample, roughly a quarter were seen once. The sequences come from PBMCs, collected before or after stereotactic body radiation therapy (not recorded which). The origin of the receptors is a donor aged 50 or older with non-small cell lung cancer.

Comment on this clonotype: A read error is likely here: a far larger clone is one base away. The V gene is TRBV6-4, the J gene TRBJ2-6; D is perhaps TRBD1 (5 bases). There are 15 residues in the CDR3. The germline V gene encodes CDR1 MRHNA and CDR2 SNTAGT. This CDR3 is CASSEVGSGAYVLTF. CDR3 coding DNA: TGTGCCAGCAGTGAAGTGGGCTCTGGGGCCTACGTCCTGACTTTC.

Regarding this clonotype: A far larger clone is off by one base, so a read error is likely. This chain uses TRBV6-9 with TRBJ1-2; no firm D call. This CDR3 is 11 amino acids long. The ends were cut back, 1 base at V and 7 bases at J, with 4 bases in the middle. CDR1 is MNHGY, CDR2 SVAAGI, per germline. The CDR3 sequence is CASSYCRGYTF. CDR3 nucleotide sequence: TGTGCCAGCAGTTATTGTCGTGGCTACACCTTC.

The sample holds many counts of this clonotype. The J gene is TRBJ2-7, the V gene TRBV19, with 7 bases identical to TRBD2. Germline V gives CDR1 LNHDA, CDR2 SQIVND (reference sequence). The CDR3 runs to 14 residues. J was trimmed by 4 bases and V by 3 bases; bases with no gene match: 6. CDR3 bases: TGTGCCAGTAGTATGGCCGGGAGGAATTACGAGCAGTACTTC. It is translated as CASSMAGRNYEQYF.

This rearrangement joins TRBV6-4 to TRBJ2-1; D tentatively reads TRBD1 or TRBD2 (5 bases each). The CDR3 is 18 residues long. Trimming left V 6 bases short and J 4 bases short, with 25 bases between. Looked up from germline, CDR1 is MRHNA and CDR2 is SNTAGT. The CDR3 reads CASRGIRGSVGVYNEQFF. The CDR3 DNA follows: TGTGCCAGCAGGGGAATTAGAGGGAGTGTGGGGGTATACAATGAGCAGTTCTTC.

This clonotype came up many times. The chain recombines TRBV20-1 with TRBJ1-2, with TRBD1 as a possible D gene (5 bases). The CDR3 contains 15 residues. Trimming stripped 4 bases from V and 5 bases from J, with 20 bases between. Germline CDR1 reads DFQATT; CDR2 reads SNEGSKA (reference sequence). In DNA form, the CDR3 reads TGCAGTGCTATTGTGGGGCAGGCAACGGGGTATGGCTACACCTTC. Protein: CSAIVGQATGYGYTF.

This clonotype was counted at least ten times. The chain couples TRBV18 to TRBJ2-5, with D hard to call. From germline, CDR1 is KGHSH and CDR2 LQKENI. The CDR3 consists of 14 residues. V dropped 1 base and J dropped 1 base, with 7 bases sitting between them. CDR3 in amino acids: CASSPRTSQETQYF. The CDR3 bases are TGTGCCAGCTCACCACGAACATCCCAAGAGACCCAGTACTTC.

This clonotype was observed at least ten times. V is TRBV6-2 or TRBV6-3 and J is TRBJ2-2; 8 nucleotides line up with TRBD2. Trimming removed 3 bases from V and 6 bases from J; junction bases left unmatched: 6. The germline CDR1 and CDR2 sequences are MNHEY and SVGEGT. The CDR3 extends over 15 amino acids. The CDR3 nucleotides are TGTGCCAGCAGTTATTGGCTAGCGGGCCCCGGGGAGCTGTTTTTT. Its translation is CASSYWLAGPGELFF.

With regard to this clonotype: One junction end disagrees with the germline gene, perhaps due to a read error. The chain couples TRBV27 to TRBJ1-6; 7 positions match TRBD1. Germline lookup yields CDR1 MNHEY and CDR2 SMNVEV (reference sequence). There are 15 residues in the CDR3. The CDR3 DNA follows: TGTGCCAGCAGTCAGATGACAGGGTCCAATTCACCCATCCATTTT. Translating gives CASSQMTGSNSPIHF.

There are many counts of this clonotype. The chain has TRBV6-1 and TRBJ1-2; no definite D call. From germline, CDR1 is MNHNS and CDR2 SASEGT. This CDR3 has 12 amino acids. The V gene lost 6 bases and the J gene lost 7 bases, with 12 bases spanning the gap. The CDR3 sequence: CASRTAQGGYTF. CDR3 DNA sequence: TGTGCCAGCAGAACCGCCCAAGGTGGCTACACCTTC.

With respect to this clonotype: Given a far larger clone just one base away, this is likely a sequencing read error. The chain has TRBV6-8 and TRBJ1-5; D unresolved. Trimming took 2 bases from V and 7 from J, leaving 9 bases between them. Germline CDR1 MNHGY, CDR2 SAAAGT. This CDR3 spans 13 amino acids. This CDR3 is CASSYNSAQPQHF. The CDR3 DNA follows: TGTGCCAGCAGTTACAACTCTGCCCAGCCCCAGCATTTT.

At least ten counts were recorded for this clonotype. The chain employs TRBV2 and TRBJ1-2, with TRBD1 as a possible D gene (5 bases). This CDR3 has 13 amino acids. Germline-derived CDR1 and CDR2 are SNHLY and FYNNEI. Trimming left V 4 bases short and J 2 bases short, with 8 bases between. The CDR3 nucleotides read TGTGCCAGCAGTGGGGGGGACAACTATGGCTACACCTTC. It codes for CASSGGDNYGYTF.

This clonotype showed up many times. The chain combines TRBV6-5 with TRBJ2-1; 11 positions agree with TRBD2. Trimming took 4 bases from V and 16 from J; bases not matched to a gene: 12. Germline V gene lookup returns CDR1 MNHEY and CDR2 SVGAGI. The CDR3 has 14 residues. This CDR3 reads CASSSTVAGGGEFF. CDR3 nucleotide sequence: TGTGCCAGCAGTTCCACAGTAGCGGGGGGGGGTGAATTCTTC.

This clonotype was recorded many times. The CDR3 loop is CASSVWSEDGYTF. CDR3 bases: TGTGCCAGCAGTGTGTGGTCCGAGGATGGCTACACCTTC. The chain has TRBV2 and TRBJ1-2; D is unclear. The CDR3 runs to 13 residues. V gave up 4 bases and J gave up 6 bases, with 12 bases separating them. Germline CDR1 SNHLY, CDR2 FYNNEI.

This clonotype occurred many times. V gene TRBV5-1 combines with J gene TRBJ1-1, with 7 bases matching TRBD1. V was pared by 0 bases and J by 7 bases, with 15 bases of the junction left unmatched. Germline V gives CDR1 SGHRS, CDR2 YFSETQ. The CDR3 totals 17 residues. The CDR3 spells CASSLVGGRDGRIEAFF. CDR3 sequence (DNA): TGCGCCAGCAGCTTGGTAGGGGGCCGGGATGGGCGTATTGAAGCTTTCTTT.

About this clonotype: Being one base from a much bigger clone, this may be a read error. V gene TRBV2 combines with J gene TRBJ1-6; no firm D call. V lost 11 bases and J 5 bases, leaving 13 bases between the germline ends. The CDR3 contains 13 residues. Germline CDR1 reads SNHLY; CDR2 reads FYNNEI. The CDR3 nucleotides read TGTGCCGACCAGAAGGCCGATAATTCACCCCTCCACTTT. Translating it yields CADQKADNSPLHF.

In its sample, this clonotype was seen many times. Written as DNA, the CDR3 is TGCGCCAGCAGCTTGGGGCCTACAAACACTGAAGCTTTCTTT. Translated, it gives CASSLGPTNTEAFF. The rearrangement joins TRBV5-1 to TRBJ1-1; no clear D gene. The V end lost 0 bases, the J end lost 2 bases, and 8 bases lay between the germline ends. CDR1 and CDR2 from the germline V gene are SGHRS and YFSETQ. CDR3 length: 14 amino acids.

This clonotype was recorded many times. The chain recombines TRBV28 with TRBJ1-3, with D possibly being TRBD1 (6 bases). Trimming left V 10 bases short and J 3 bases short, with 19 bases between. The CDR3 extends over 15 amino acids. Germline assignment: CDR1 MDHEN and CDR2 SYDVKM. The CDR3 coding sequence is TGTGCCACCACTGAGGGGGGCAGATTTGGAAACACCATATATTTT. Translation gives CATTEGGRFGNTIYF.

Ten or more counts support this clonotype. This chain connects TRBV7-9 to TRBJ2-2; 8 bases line up with TRBD2. Germline V gene sequence: CDR1 SEHNR, CDR2 FQNEAQ (reference sequence). The trim removed 2 bases at V and 5 bases at J, leaving 1 base unmatched. CDR3 size: 14 residues. CDR3 residues: CASSLSGGTGELFF. The CDR3, as DNA: TGTGCCAGCAGCTTAAGCGGGGGAACCGGGGAGCTGTTTTTT. The whole variable domain, remainder taken from reference TRBV7-9 and TRBJ2-2, is DTGVSQNPRHKITKRGQNVTFRCDPISEHNRLYWYRQTLGQGPEFLTYFQNEAQLEKSRLLSDRFSAERPKGSFSTLEIQRTEQGDSAMYLCASSLSGGTGELFFGEGSRLTVL.

On this clonotype: This may be a read error: a much more frequent sequence differs by one nucleotide. V gene TRBV10-3 combines with J gene TRBJ1-1; 8 nucleotides line up with TRBD1. This CDR3 is built from 13 residues. The V gene's germline CDR1 is ENHRY and CDR2 SYGVKD. The ends lost 10 bases at V and 5 bases at J; junction bases unmatched: 9. CDR3 residues: CATSTGESTEAFF. Here the CDR3 DNA reads TGTGCCACCTCGACAGGGGAGAGTACTGAAGCTTTCTTT.

This clonotype was seen at least ten times. This chain connects TRBV5-1 to TRBJ1-4, with TRBD1 identical over 7 bases. CDR1 is SGHRS, CDR2 YFSETQ, per germline. There are 16 residues in the CDR3. J gave up 0 bases and V 6 bases, and 8 bases lay outside the gene matches. The CDR3 DNA reads as TGCGCCAGCACCAGGGACAGCTCGACAACTAATGAAAAACTGTTTTTT. Translated: CASTRDSSTTNEKLFF.

On this clonotype itself: With a much larger clone just one base away, this may be a read error. In this CDR3 the conserved last residue, phenylalanine or tryptophan, is missing, so a read error is likely. The rearrangement uses TRBV18 and TRBJ2-7; weak D call: TRBD2 (5 bases). V was cut by 3 bases and J by 6 bases, with 30 bases left in between. Germline V lookup: CDR1 KGHSH, CDR2 LQKENI. This CDR3 is built from 19 residues. CDR3 nucleotides: TGTGCCAGCTCACCGTGGACGGACCTTAGAGCCCGAGCCGCGGGCGAGCAGTACTCC. This codes for CASSPWTDLRARAAGEQYS.

At least ten counts were recorded for this clonotype. The genes are TRBV20-1 and TRBJ2-1; D ambiguous. The CDR3 contains 17 residues. Germline loops: CDR1 DFQATT, CDR2 SNEGSKA (reference sequence). V lost 3 bases, J lost 0 bases, and 18 bases lay in between. Here the CDR3 reads CSASPLQQLSSYNEQFF. DNA for the CDR3: TGCAGTGCTAGTCCCTTGCAGCAGTTAAGCTCCTACAATGAGCAGTTCTTC.

This clonotype was found once. A much larger clonotype is one base distant, so this may be a read error. V is TRBV29-1 and J is TRBJ2-2, with a possible D match to TRBD1 (6 bases). The CDR3 runs 13 residues. V lost 7 bases, J lost 4 bases, and 13 bases lay in between. Germline lookup yields CDR1 SQVTM and CDR2 ANQGSEA. Here the CDR3 reads CSGGTRGTGELFF. The CDR3 DNA follows: TGCAGCGGGGGGACACGGGGCACCGGGGAGCTGTTTTTT.

This clonotype was counted many times. The chain joins TRBV7-2 to TRBJ2-7, with a tentative D call TRBD1 (5 bases). The CDR3 contains 14 residues. Deletions cut 2 bases from V and 2 bases from J, with 10 bases between. Germline V lookup: CDR1 SGHTA, CDR2 FQGNSA. CDR3 coding DNA: TGTGCCAGCAGCTTACAGGGCGAAACCTACGAGCAGTACTTC. Translating it yields CASSLQGETYEQYF.

This clonotype showed up many times. The gene calls are TRBV10-3 and TRBJ2-1; D is undetermined. CDR1 ENHRY and CDR2 SYGVKD come from the germline V gene. V gave up 7 bases and J gave up 5 bases, with 15 bases separating them. The CDR3 is 14 residues long. The CDR3 loop is CAIKRDSTHNEQFF. CDR3 sequence (DNA): TGTGCCATCAAACGAGACTCGACCCACAATGAGCAGTTCTTC.

Note on this clonotype: Possible read error: a much larger clone is one base away. This chain links TRBV5-1 with TRBJ2-5; D is possibly TRBD1 (6 bases). Looked up from germline, CDR1 is SGHRS and CDR2 is YFSETQ. The V end was cut by 0 bases, the J end by 2 bases, with 17 bases between. This CDR3 has 17 amino acids. The CDR3 spells CASSLAWSLTGQETQYF. The CDR3 DNA is TGCGCCAGCAGCTTGGCATGGAGCCTGACAGGACAAGAGACCCAGTACTTC.

To note about this clonotype: A read error is the likely source, as a far larger clone sits one nucleotide away. This chain connects TRBV6-9 to TRBJ2-1, with D unresolved. The CDR3 sequence is 12 residues long. V was trimmed by 4 bases and J by 6 bases, leaving 7 bases between them. Germline lookup yields CDR1 MNHGY and CDR2 SVAAGI. The CDR3: CASSFRLNEQFF. As DNA, the CDR3 is TGTGCCAGCAGTTTTCGACTCAATGAGCAGTTCTTC.

This clonotype occurred many times. The chain has TRBV20-1 and TRBJ2-7; perhaps TRBD1 as D (6 bases). The CDR3 has 15 residues. Germline V gives CDR1 DFQATT, CDR2 SNEGSKA (reference sequence). Trimming removed 5 bases at V and 5 bases at J, with 22 bases between. CDR3 region: CSADSGTNLLDEQYF. Here the CDR3 DNA reads TGCAGTGCTGATTCCGGGACAAACCTTCTGGACGAGCAGTACTTC.

This clonotype was counted many times. The V call is TRBV28, the J call TRBJ1-5; no firm D call. This CDR3 is 13 amino acids long. Germline CDR1 reads MDHEN; CDR2 reads SYDVKM. The V end was cut by 2 bases, the J end by 3 bases, with 5 bases between. In nucleotides, the CDR3 is TGTGCCAGCAGTTTACCTTACAATCAGCCCCAGCATTTT. Encoded protein: CASSLPYNQPQHF.

This clonotype was seen ten or more times. J is TRBJ2-1 and V is TRBV7-3, with a tentative D call TRBD2 (7 bases). Germline V gene sequence: CDR1 SGHTA, CDR2 FQGTGA. The ends were cut back, 1 base at V and 4 bases at J, with 23 bases in the middle. The CDR3 contains 19 residues. The CDR3 coding sequence is TGTGCCAGCAGCTTAATGGGCGGGGGACAACCTTTTTCTTACAATGAGCAGTTCTTC. It specifies CASSLMGGGQPFSYNEQFF.

This clonotype was counted ten times or more. The V and J genes are TRBV5-1 and TRBJ2-7, with D possibly TRBD2 on 5 matching bases. CDR1 SGHRS and CDR2 YFSETQ come from the germline V gene. The CDR3 consists of 12 residues. The ends were cut back, 1 base at V and 4 bases at J, with 6 bases in the middle. The CDR3 nucleotides read TGCGCCAGCAGCTTGCGGGGATACGAGCAGTACTTC. It specifies CASSLRGYEQYF. Variable domain in full (rest from reference TRBV5-1 and TRBJ2-7): KAGVTQTPRYLIKTRGQQVTLSCSPISGHRSVSWYQQTPGQGLQFLFEYFSETQRNKGNFPGRFSGRQFSNSRSEMNVSTLELGDSALYLCASSLRGYEQYFGPGTRLTVT.